This T cell receptor (beta chain) was obtained from a study of T cells in Graves' hyperthyroidism and ophthalmopathy. Comment on this clonotype: No antigen is known for it.

Study-wide results and caveats: Within blood appeared most thyroid clonotypes that had expanded above 0.001.

The CDR3 length is 15 residues. In germline, CDR1 is LNHDA, CDR2 SQIVND (reference sequence). Between the trimmed V and J ends, which lost 3 bases and 1 base, there was a span of 12 bases. Amplified TCR beta CDR3 regions came from RNA transcripts. The primer set for the first-round RT-PCR of the TCR CDR3 was HTBI. TCRdb re-analysed the multiplex PCR reads in MiXCR, keeping a single row per CDR3 protein. The table lists about 360,000 distinct CDR3 sequences, 15% to 20% of them singletons. This chain links TRBV19 with TRBJ1-1; the D gene is possibly TRBD1 (5 bases). This receptor was taken from a woman aged 18-30 years with Graves' hyperthyroidism. The sample comprised blood. This CDR3 is CASSIPRQQNTEAFF. In nucleotides, the CDR3 is TGTGCCAGTAGTATCCCCAGACAGCAGAACACTGAAGCTTTCTTT. The full variable domain, completed using reference TRBV19 and TRBJ1-1, is DGGITQSPKYLFRKEGQNVTLSCEQNLNHDAMYWYRQDPGQGLRLIYYSQIVNDFQKGDIAEGYSVSREKKESFPLTVTSAQKNPTAFYLCASSIPRQQNTEAFFGQGTRLTVV.